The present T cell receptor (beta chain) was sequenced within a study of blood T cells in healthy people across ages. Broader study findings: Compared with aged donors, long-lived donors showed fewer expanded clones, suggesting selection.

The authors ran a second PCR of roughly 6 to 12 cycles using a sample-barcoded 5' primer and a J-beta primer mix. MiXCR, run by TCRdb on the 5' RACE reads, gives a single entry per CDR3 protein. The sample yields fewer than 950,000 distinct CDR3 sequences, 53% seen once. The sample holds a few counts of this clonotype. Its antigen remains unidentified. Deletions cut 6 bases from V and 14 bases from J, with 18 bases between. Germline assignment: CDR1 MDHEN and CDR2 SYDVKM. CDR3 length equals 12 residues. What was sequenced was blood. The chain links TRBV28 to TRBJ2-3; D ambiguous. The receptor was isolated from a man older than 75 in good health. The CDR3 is CASSPSRSGAYF. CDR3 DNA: TGTGCCAGCAGCCCCTCCCGTTCGGGCGCGTATTTT.